This T cell receptor beta chain originates from a study of shared clonotypes between healthy human individuals. Study-wide results and caveats: Clonotypes that were shared across a few donors made up around 5% of naive CD4 clonotypes. Non-shared clonotypes were found to have lower generation probabilities than the clonotypes that were shared by all four of the sorted-subset donors.

The repertoire was sequenced with immunoSEQ multiplex PCR; TCRdb's copy has only in-frame clones and lacks some. This table has a few million clones, around 90% appearing once. Comments on this clone: Antigen specificity is unknown. The same CDR3 arises from other DNA sequences in this sample as well.

Healthy HIV-negative adults with no recent acute infections or vaccinations were recruited as donors. V was clipped by 5 bases and J by 3 bases; unmatched bases: 4. Germline lookup yields CDR1 MNHEY and CDR2 SVGAGI. This CDR3 is built from 13 residues. The sequence came from a man aged 18 to 35 in good health. Some clones in this sample may be carry-over from other donors' samples. J is TRBJ2-7 and V is TRBV6-5; 7 nucleotides agree with TRBD1. The sequenced sample consisted of naive CD4+ T cells from PBMCs. Subset noted: CD45RA+ positively selected. CDR3 coding DNA: TGTGCCAGCAGTAGACAGGGTGTCTACGAGCAGTACTTC. It yields the protein CASSRQGVYEQYF.